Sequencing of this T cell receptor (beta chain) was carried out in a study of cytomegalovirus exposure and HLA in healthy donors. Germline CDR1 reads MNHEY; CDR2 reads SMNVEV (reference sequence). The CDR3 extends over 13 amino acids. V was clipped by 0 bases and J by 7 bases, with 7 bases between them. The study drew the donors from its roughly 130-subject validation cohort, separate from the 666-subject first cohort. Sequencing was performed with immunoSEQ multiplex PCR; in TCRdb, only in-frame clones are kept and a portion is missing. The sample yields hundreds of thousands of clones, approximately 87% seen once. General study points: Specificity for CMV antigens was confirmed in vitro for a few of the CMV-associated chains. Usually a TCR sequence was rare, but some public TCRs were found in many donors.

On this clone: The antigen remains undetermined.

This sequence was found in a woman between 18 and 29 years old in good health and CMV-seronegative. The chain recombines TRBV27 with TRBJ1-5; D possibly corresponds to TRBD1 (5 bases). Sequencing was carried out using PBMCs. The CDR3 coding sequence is TGTGCCAGCAGTTTATCAGGGGCCCAGCCCCAGCATTTT. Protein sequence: CASSLSGAQPQHF.